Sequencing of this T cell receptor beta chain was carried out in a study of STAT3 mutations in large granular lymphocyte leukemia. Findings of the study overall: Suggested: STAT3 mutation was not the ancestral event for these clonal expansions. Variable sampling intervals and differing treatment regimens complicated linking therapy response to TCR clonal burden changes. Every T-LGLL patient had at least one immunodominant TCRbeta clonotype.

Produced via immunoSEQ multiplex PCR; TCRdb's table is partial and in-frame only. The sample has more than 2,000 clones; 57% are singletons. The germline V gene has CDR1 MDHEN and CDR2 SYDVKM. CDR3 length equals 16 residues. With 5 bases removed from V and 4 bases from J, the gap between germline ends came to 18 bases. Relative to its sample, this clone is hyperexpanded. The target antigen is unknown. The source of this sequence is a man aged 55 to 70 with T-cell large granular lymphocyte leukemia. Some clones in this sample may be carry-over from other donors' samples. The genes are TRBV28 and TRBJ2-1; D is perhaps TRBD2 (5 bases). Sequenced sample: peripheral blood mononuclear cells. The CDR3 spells CASSPLGAVGYNEQFF. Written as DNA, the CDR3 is TGTGCCAGCAGTCCACTGGGAGCGGTGGGGTACAATGAGCAGTTCTTC.